The clone carrying this T cell receptor (beta chain) was recorded many times. Its cognate antigen is unknown. Amplification of TCR alpha and beta CDR3 regions from RNA used iRepertoire nested multiplex PCR. Tissue mRNA or PBMC total RNA, about 90-450 ng, went into one-step reverse transcription and amplification. TCRdb processed the multiplex PCR reads anew with MiXCR; each CDR3 protein has one entry. The sample shows about 180,000 distinct CDR3 sequences, over 40% of them seen only once. Germline CDR1 is SNHLY and CDR2 is FYNNEI. Trimming took off 6 bases at V and 10 bases at J, with 16 bases between the two ends. The CDR3 length is 13 residues. This sample was included in a study of glioma-infiltrating T cells. Study outcomes and limitations: Non-neoplastic patients had below-expected tissue-blood divergence, while all gliomas exceeded expectation. Very few CDR3 sequences were shared between tissue and blood.

This TCR came from a human donor with low-grade glioma or glioblastoma, undergoing nonglioma brain surgery, or in good health (not recorded which). Sequencing was performed on glioma tissue, nonneoplastic brain tissue, or PBMCs (not recorded which). V usage is TRBV2 and J usage is TRBJ2-1; possibly TRBD2 for D (6 bases). The CDR3 DNA follows: TGTGCCAGCAGCCTCCTAGCGCCGGGGGAGCAGTTCTTC. Its translation is CASSLLAPGEQFF. The full variable domain, rest sourced from reference TRBV2 and TRBJ2-1, is EPEVTQTPSHQVTQMGQEVILRCVPISNHLYFYWYRQILGQKVEFLVSFYNNEISEKSEIFDDQFSVERPDGSNFTLKIRSTKLEDSAMYFCASSLLAPGEQFFGPGTRLTVL.